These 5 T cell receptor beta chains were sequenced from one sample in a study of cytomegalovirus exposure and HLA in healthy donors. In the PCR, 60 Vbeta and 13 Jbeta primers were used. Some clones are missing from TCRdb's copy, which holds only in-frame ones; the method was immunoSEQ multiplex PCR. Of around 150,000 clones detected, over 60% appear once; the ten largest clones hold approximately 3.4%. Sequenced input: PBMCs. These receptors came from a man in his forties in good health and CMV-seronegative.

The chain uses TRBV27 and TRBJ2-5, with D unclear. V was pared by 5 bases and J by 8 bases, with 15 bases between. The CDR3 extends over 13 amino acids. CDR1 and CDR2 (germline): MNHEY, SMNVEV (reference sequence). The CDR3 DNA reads TGTGCCAGCAGTCCGTCCCTAGGTTCCACCCAGTACTTC. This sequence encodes CASSPSLGSTQYF.

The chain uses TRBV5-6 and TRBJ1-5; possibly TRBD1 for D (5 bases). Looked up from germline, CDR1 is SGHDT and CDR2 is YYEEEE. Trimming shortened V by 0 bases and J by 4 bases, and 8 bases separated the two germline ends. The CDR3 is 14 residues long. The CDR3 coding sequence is TGTGCCAGCAGCTTGGGGACACAAAATCAGCCCCAGCATTTT. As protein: CASSLGTQNQPQHF.

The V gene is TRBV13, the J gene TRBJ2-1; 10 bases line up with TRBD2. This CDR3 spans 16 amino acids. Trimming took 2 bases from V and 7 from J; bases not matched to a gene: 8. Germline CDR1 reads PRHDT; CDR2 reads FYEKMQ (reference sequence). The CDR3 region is CASSLWGTSEGNEQFF. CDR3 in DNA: TGTGCCAGCAGCTTATGGGGGACTAGCGAAGGAAATGAGCAGTTCTTC. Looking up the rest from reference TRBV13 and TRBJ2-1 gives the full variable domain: AAGVIQSPRHLIKEKRETATLKCYPIPRHDTVYWYQQGPGQDPQFLISFYEKMQSDKGSIPDRFSAQQFSDYHSELNMSSLELGDSALYFCASSLWGTSEGNEQFFGPGTRLTVL.

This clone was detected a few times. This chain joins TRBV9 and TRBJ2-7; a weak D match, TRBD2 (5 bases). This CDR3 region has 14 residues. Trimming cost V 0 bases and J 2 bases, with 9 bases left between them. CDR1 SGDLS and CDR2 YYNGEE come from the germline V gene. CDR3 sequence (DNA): TGTGCCAGCAGCGTAGGGTCGGGAACCTACGAGCAGTACTTC. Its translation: CASSVGSGTYEQYF.

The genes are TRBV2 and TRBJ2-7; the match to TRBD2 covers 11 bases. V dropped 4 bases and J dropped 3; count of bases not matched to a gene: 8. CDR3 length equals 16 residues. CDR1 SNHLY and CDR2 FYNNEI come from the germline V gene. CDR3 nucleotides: TGTGCCAGCAGTGTCTCTAGTCTAGCGGGAGGCTACGAGCAGTACTTC. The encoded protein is CASSVSSLAGGYEQYF.